Listed below are T cell receptor beta chains from one sample, sequenced in a study of cytomegalovirus exposure and HLA in healthy donors. Assay used: immunoSEQ multiplex PCR; TCRdb lists only in-frame clones, some missing. The sample includes 100,000 to 150,000 clones, over 80% of them seen just once. The sequencing sample was made of PBMCs. These receptors came from a man aged 35-49 years in good health and CMV-seronegative. Both conserved end residues are trimmed from each CDR3. Rows give clone size only sometimes, using once, few, many, or a class for an expanded clone.

>NA|TRBV7-9|10|TRBJ2-7
ASKGLAGEQY
>NA|TRBV27|12|TRBJ1-1
ASSFSGGVTEAF
>NA|TRBV18|9|TRBJ1-4
ASSFREKLF
>NA|TRBV9|13|TRBJ1-2
ASSESLATNYGYT
>NA|TRBV28|12|TRBJ1-4
ASSVSPYYEKLF
>NA|TRBV30|11|TRBJ2-5
AYGTSVAGDQY
>NA|TRBV5-1|13|TRBJ2-3
ASSLGGHNTDTQY
>NA|TRBV5-4|13|TRBJ1-4
ASSLAGTGNEKLF
>NA|TRBV14|14|TRBJ2-4
ASSQGAGTRKNIQY
>NA|TRBV7-2|11|TRBJ2-5
ASSLRVQETQY
>few|TRBV2|11|TRBJ1-5
ASTGTRNQPQH
>NA|TRBV6-1|12|TRBJ2-7
ASSPSGRFHEQY
>NA|TRBV5-1|12|TRBJ1-6
ASSMGLYLGALH
>NA|TRBV4-3|14|NA
ASSQDGDRDSYEQY
>NA|TRBV5-1|11|TRBJ2-5
ASRGTGEETQY
>NA|TRBV11-2|11|TRBJ2-5
ASSSSPQETQY
>NA|TRBV28|15|TRBJ2-5
ASSLMSTSGDQETQY
>NA|TRBV6-5|12|TRBJ2-3
ASSYSFNTDTQY